This passage covers 7 T cell receptor beta chains from one sample sequenced in a study of blood T cells in healthy people across ages. The second PCR ran about 6 to 11 cycles with a sample-barcoded 5' primer and J-beta primers. TCRdb re-derived calls from the 5' RACE reads in MiXCR, one entry per CDR3 protein. The sample includes 1.5 million or so distinct CDR3 sequences, approximately 42% of them seen just once. Material: blood. The receptors originated from a woman between 18 and 29 years old in good health.

This clonotype was seen a handful of times. The chain combines TRBV5-1 with TRBJ2-7; 7 positions agree with TRBD1. This CDR3 has 15 amino acids. Germline assignment: CDR1 SGHRS and CDR2 YFSETQ. Losses at the gene ends were 0 bases for V and 0 bases for J; bases not matched to a gene: 3. The CDR3 loop is CASSLEGTDSYEQYF. In DNA form, the CDR3 reads TGCGCCAGCAGCTTGGAAGGGACAGACTCCTACGAGCAGTACTTC.

The chain uses TRBV7-2 and TRBJ1-2; D may be TRBD1 (5 bases). Trimming stripped 5 bases from V and 5 bases from J, with 15 bases between. CDR1 is SGHTA, CDR2 FQGNSA, per germline. The CDR3 runs to 14 residues. The DNA of the CDR3 is TGTGCCAGCAGCCGGGAGGAGGGGCTTTATGGCTACACCTTC. This encodes CASSREEGLYGYTF. The complete variable domain, with remaining parts taken from reference TRBV7-2 and TRBJ1-2, reads GAGVSQSPSNKVTEKGKDVELRCDPISGHTALYWYRQSLGQGLEFLIYFQGNSAPDKSGLPSDRFSAERTGGSVSTLTIQRTQQEDSAVYLCASSREEGLYGYTFGSGTRLTVV.

The gene calls are TRBV5-6 and TRBJ2-3, with D hard to call. Germline values: CDR1 SGHDT, CDR2 YYEEEE. This CDR3 has 14 amino acids. V shed 5 bases and J shed 8 bases, with 18 bases lying between them. The chain's CDR3 is CASSSSGPFGTQYF. Written as DNA, the CDR3 is TGTGCCAGCAGTTCTTCCGGACCTTTCGGTACGCAGTATTTT. Variable domain in full (rest from reference TRBV5-6 and TRBJ2-3): DAGVTQSPTHLIKTRGQQVTLRCSPKSGHDTVSWYQQALGQGPQFIFQYYEEEERQRGNFPDRFSGHQFPNYSSELNVNALLLGDSALYLCASSSSGPFGTQYFGPGTRLTVL.

V gene TRBV6-1 combines with J gene TRBJ1-2, with D hard to call. Germline CDR1 reads MNHNS; CDR2 reads SASEGT. The CDR3 spans 14 residues. Trimming removed 5 bases at V and 8 bases at J, with 18 bases between. CDR3 nucleotides: TGTGCCAGCAGTCTTGACATCGTGTATAAGGGCTACACCTTC. It is translated as CASSLDIVYKGYTF.

To note about this clonotype: A much larger clone sits a single nucleotide away, making a read error possible. Here the CDR3 DNA reads TGCGCCAGCAGCTTGGGACAGGGGAGGACCCAGTACTTC. Its translation is CASSLGQGRTQYF. The chain combines TRBV5-1 with TRBJ2-7, with 8 bases matching TRBD1. TRBJ2-5 matches the DNA end more closely, so the J call is doubtful. The CDR3 extends over 13 amino acids. CDR1 is SGHRS and CDR2 is YFSETQ in the germline V gene.

The table lists this clonotype with a count of one. The V call is TRBV15, the J call TRBJ2-7; D gene ambiguous. Germline assignment: CDR1 LNHNV and CDR2 YYDKDF (reference sequence). The germline V and J ends were trimmed by 1 base and 7 bases, with 17 bases remaining between them. The CDR3 totals 15 residues. DNA of the CDR3: TGTGCCACCAGCAGAGTTTCGGGCTCCTACAATGAGCAGTACTTC. Residues: CATSRVSGSYNEQYF.

CDR3: CASSHDSASGQIQETQYF. DNA for the CDR3: TGTGCCAGCAGCCACGACTCGGCTAGCGGGCAAATCCAAGAGACCCAGTACTTC. The rearrangement uses TRBV4-2 and TRBJ2-5; 8 bases match TRBD2. J was trimmed by 1 base and V by 3 bases; bases with no gene match: 13. Per the germline V gene, CDR1 is LGHNA and CDR2 is YNFKEQ. The CDR3 is 18 amino acids.